Many counts were recorded for the clone carrying this T cell receptor beta chain. This entry belongs to a study of T cells in Graves' hyperthyroidism and ophthalmopathy. Amplification of TCR beta CDR3 regions used RNA as the template. HTBI primers were employed in a first-round RT-PCR of the TCR CDR3. TCRdb passed the multiplex PCR reads through MiXCR, listing each CDR3 protein once. The sample has around 250,000 distinct CDR3 sequences; about 14% are singletons. Trimming stripped 2 bases from V and 3 bases from J, with 6 bases between. Per germline, CDR1 MNHEY and CDR2 SVGEGT. The CDR3 extends over 13 amino acids.

The V and J genes are TRBV6-2 or TRBV6-3 and TRBJ2-3, with D uncertain. The sequence was obtained from a woman aged 40 to 50 with Graves' hyperthyroidism that later progressed to Graves' ophthalmopathy. Sequenced: blood. In nucleotides, the CDR3 is TGTGCCAGCAGTTACGGCGAAACAGATACGCAGTATTTT. This translates into CASSYGETDTQYF.